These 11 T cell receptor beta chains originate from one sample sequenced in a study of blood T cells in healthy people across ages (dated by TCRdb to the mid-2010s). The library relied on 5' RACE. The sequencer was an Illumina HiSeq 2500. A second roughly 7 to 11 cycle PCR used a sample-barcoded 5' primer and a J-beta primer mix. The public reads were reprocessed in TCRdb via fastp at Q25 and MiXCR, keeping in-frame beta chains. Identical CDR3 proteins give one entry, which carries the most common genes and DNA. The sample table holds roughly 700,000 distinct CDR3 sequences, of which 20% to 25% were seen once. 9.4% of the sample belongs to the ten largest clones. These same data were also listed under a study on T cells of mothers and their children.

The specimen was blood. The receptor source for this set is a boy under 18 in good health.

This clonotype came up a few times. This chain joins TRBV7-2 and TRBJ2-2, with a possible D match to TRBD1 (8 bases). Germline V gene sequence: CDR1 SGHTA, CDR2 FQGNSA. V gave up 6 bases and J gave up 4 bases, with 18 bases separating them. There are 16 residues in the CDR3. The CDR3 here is CASRPDRGGSTGELFF. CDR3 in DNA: TGTGCCAGCAGGCCTGACAGGGGAGGGAGCACCGGGGAGCTGTTTTTT.

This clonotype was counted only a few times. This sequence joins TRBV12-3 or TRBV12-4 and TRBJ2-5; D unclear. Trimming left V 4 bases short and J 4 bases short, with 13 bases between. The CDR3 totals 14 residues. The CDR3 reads CASSSTWMGETQYF. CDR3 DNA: TGTGCCAGCAGTTCGACCTGGATGGGAGAGACCCAGTACTTC.

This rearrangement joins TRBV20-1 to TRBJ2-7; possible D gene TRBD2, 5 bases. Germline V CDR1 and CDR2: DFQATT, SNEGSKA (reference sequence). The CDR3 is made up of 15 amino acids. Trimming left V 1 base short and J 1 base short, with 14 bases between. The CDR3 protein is CSARVPLALSYEQYF. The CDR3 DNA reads TGCAGTGCTAGAGTTCCCCTAGCCCTTTCCTACGAGCAGTACTTC.

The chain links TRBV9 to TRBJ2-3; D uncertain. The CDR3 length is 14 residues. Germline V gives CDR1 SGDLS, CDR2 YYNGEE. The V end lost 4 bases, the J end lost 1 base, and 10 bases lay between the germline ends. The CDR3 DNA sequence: TGTGCCAGCAGCCACTCGTCAGGCACAGATACGCAGTATTTT. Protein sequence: CASSHSSGTDTQYF. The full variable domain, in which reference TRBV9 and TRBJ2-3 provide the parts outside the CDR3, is DSGVTQTPKHLITATGQRVTLRCSPRSGDLSVYWYQQSLDQGLQFLIQYYNGEERAKGNILERFSAQQFPDLHSELNLSSLELGDSALYFCASSHSSGTDTQYFGPGTRLTVL.

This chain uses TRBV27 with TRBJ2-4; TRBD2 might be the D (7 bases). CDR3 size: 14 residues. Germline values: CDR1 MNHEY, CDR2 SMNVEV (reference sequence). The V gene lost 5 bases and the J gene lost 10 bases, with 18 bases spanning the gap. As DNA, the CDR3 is TGTGCCAGCAGTCCCCGAGGGGGGGTGGGTATTCAGTACTTC. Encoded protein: CASSPRGGVGIQYF.

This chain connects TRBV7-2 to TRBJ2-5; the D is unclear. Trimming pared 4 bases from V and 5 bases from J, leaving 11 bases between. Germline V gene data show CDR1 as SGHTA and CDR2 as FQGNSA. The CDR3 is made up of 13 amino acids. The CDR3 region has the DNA TGTGCCAGCAGCTCCGTCCCCGGGGAGACCCAGTACTTC. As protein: CASSSVPGETQYF.

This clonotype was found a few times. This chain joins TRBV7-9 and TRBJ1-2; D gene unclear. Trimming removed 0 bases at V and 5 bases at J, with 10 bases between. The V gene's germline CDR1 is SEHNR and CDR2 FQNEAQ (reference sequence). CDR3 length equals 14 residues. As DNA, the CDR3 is TGTGCCAGCAGCTTAGCTGCAGCCAAGTATGGCTACACCTTC. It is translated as CASSLAAAKYGYTF. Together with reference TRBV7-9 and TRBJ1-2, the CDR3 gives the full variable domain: DTGVSQNPRHKITKRGQNVTFRCDPISEHNRLYWYRQTLGQGPEFLTYFQNEAQLEKSRLLSDRFSAERPKGSFSTLEIQRTEQGDSAMYLCASSLAAAKYGYTFGSGTRLTVV.

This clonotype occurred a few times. Here the CDR3 DNA reads TGCGCCAGCAGCGCCGGACTAGCGGGAGCACTTGAGCAGTTCTTC. Protein product: CASSAGLAGALEQFF. This chain uses TRBV5-1 with TRBJ2-5, with 13 bases fitting TRBD2. Judging by the DNA end, TRBJ2-1 fits better; the J call may be wrong. Germline V lookup: CDR1 SGHRS, CDR2 YFSETQ. CDR3 length: 15 residues.

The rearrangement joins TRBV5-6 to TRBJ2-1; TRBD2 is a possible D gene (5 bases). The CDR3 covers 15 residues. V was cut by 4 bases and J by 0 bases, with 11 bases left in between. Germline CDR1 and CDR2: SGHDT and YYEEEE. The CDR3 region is CASSRSGTSYNEQFF. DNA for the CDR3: TGTGCCAGCAGCCGGAGCGGAACCTCCTACAATGAGCAGTTCTTC.

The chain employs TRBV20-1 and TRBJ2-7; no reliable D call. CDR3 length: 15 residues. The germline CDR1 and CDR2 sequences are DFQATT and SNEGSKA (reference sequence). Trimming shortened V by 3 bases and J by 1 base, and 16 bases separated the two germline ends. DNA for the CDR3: TGCAGTGCTAGCGCCCCTGTCGCGGAATCCTACGAGCAGTACTTC. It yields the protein CSASAPVAESYEQYF.

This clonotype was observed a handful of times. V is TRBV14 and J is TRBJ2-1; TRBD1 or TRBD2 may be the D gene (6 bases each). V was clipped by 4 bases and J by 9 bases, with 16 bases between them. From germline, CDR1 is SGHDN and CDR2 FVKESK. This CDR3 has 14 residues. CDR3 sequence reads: CASSLSEGGIEQFF. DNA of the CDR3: TGTGCCAGCAGCCTCTCGGAGGGGGGAATTGAGCAGTTCTTC.